This T cell receptor beta chain derives from a study of cytomegalovirus exposure and HLA in healthy donors. Whole-study findings and limits: Later analysis found that TCR beta chains associated with HLA were more clonally expanded than other, equally common chains. Indistinguishable V segments such as TRBV6-2 and TRBV6-3 were excluded. Among the most significant clusters, several appeared linked to common viral pathogens in a later analysis. Later findings reportedly placed an Asian-associated ancestry cluster below the approximately 670-donor mean for N-insertions.

Regarding this clone: Its target is unknown.

60 Vbeta and 13 Jbeta primers were used in PCR. Sequenced by immunoSEQ multiplex PCR; TCRdb stores in-frame clones only, minus some. The sample contains more than 75,000 clones, around four fifths of which appear only once. This CDR3 comprises 14 residues. V lost 3 bases, J lost 2 bases, and 11 bases lay in between. CDR1 and CDR2 (germline): KGHSH, LQKENI. The TCR comes from a woman between 45 and 60 years old in good health and CMV-seropositive. Sequencing used PBMCs. This chain joins TRBV18 and TRBJ2-7, with a weak D call TRBD2 (7 bases). CDR3 coding DNA: TGTGCCAGCTCACCTTCGGGGGGCCCCTACGAGCAGTACTTC. This sequence encodes CASSPSGGPYEQYF. Variable domain in full (rest from reference TRBV18 and TRBJ2-7): NAGVMQNPRHLVRRRGQEARLRCSPMKGHSHVYWYRQLPEEGLKFMVYLQKENIIDESGMPKERFSAEFPKEGPSILRIQQVVRGDSAAYFCASSPSGGPYEQYFGPGTRLTVT.